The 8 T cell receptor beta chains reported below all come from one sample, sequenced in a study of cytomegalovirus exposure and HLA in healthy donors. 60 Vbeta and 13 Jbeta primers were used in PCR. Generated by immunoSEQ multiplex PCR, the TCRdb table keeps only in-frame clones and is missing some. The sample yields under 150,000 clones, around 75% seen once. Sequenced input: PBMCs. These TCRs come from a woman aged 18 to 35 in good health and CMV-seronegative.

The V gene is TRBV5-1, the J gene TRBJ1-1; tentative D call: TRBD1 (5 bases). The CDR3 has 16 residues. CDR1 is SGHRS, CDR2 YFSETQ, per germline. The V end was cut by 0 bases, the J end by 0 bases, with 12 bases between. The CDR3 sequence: CASSLGGTGLNTEAFF. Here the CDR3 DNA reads TGCGCCAGCAGCTTGGGGGGAACAGGATTGAACACTGAAGCTTTCTTT.

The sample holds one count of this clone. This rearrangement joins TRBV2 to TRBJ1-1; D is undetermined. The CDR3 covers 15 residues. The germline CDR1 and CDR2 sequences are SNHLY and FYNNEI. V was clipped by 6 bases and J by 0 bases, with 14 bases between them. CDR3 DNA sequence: TGTGCCAGCAGCCTAATGGGAGATCTGAACACTGAAGCTTTCTTT. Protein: CASSLMGDLNTEAFF. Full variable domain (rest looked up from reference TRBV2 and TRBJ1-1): EPEVTQTPSHQVTQMGQEVILRCVPISNHLYFYWYRQILGQKVEFLVSFYNNEISEKSEIFDDQFSVERPDGSNFTLKIRSTKLEDSAMYFCASSLMGDLNTEAFFGQGTRLTVV.

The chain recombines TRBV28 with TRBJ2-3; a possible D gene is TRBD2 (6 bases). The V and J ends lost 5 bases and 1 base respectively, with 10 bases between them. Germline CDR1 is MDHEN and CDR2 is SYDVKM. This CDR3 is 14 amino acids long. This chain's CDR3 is CASSVTRRTDTQYF. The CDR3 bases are TGTGCCAGCAGTGTGACTAGACGCACAGATACGCAGTATTTT.

The CDR3 nucleotides read TGTGCCAGCACCCCTTGGGGGACAGGGGGTCAGCCCCAGCATTTT. It specifies CASTPWGTGGQPQHF. This chain joins TRBV6-1 and TRBJ1-5, with 11 bases lining up with TRBD1. The CDR3 is 15 amino acids. J was trimmed by 6 bases and V by 7 bases; bases with no gene match: 8. CDR1 and CDR2 from the germline V gene are MNHNS and SASEGT.

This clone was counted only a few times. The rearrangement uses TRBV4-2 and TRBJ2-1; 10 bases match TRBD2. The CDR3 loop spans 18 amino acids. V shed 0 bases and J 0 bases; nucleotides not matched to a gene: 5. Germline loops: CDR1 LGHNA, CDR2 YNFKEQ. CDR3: CASSQETSGAHSYNEQFF. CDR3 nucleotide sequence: TGTGCCAGCAGCCAAGAAACTAGCGGGGCCCACTCCTACAATGAGCAGTTCTTC.

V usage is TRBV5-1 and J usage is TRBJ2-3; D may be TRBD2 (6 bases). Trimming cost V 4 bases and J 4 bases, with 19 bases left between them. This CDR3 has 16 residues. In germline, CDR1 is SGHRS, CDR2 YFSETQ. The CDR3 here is CASSPTDGSSADTQYF. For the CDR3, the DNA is TGCGCCAGCAGCCCAACGGACGGATCTAGCGCAGATACGCAGTATTTT. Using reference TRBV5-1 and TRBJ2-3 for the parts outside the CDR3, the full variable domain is KAGVTQTPRYLIKTRGQQVTLSCSPISGHRSVSWYQQTPGQGLQFLFEYFSETQRNKGNFPGRFSGRQFSNSRSEMNVSTLELGDSALYLCASSPTDGSSADTQYFGPGTRLTVL.

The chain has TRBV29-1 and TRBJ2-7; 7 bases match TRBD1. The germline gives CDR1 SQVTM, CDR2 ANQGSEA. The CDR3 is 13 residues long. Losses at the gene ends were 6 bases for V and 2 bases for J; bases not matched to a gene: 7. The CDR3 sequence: CSVVGDRAYEQYF. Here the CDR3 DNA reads TGCAGCGTCGTGGGGGACAGAGCCTACGAGCAGTACTTC.

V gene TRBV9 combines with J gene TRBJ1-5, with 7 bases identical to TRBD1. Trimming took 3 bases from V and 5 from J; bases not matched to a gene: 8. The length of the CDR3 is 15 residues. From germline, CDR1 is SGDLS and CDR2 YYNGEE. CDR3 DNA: TGTGCCAGCAGCGCCTACGGGACAGCGCATCAGCCCCAGCATTTT. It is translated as CASSAYGTAHQPQHF.